The 16 T cell receptor beta chains reported below all come from one sample, sequenced in a study of blood T cell repertoires in COVID-19. The data were produced by immunoSEQ multiplex PCR, yet TCRdb's version contains in-frame clones alone and is incomplete. The sample has 220,000 or so clones, nearly 90% seen once. The specimen was PBMCs or T cells enriched from blood (not recorded which). The source of these receptors is a man under 40 who had been exposed to COVID-19.

The count of this clone is one. This chain connects TRBV4-1 to TRBJ2-5, with D possibly matching TRBD1 (5 bases). The V gene's germline CDR1 is MGHRA and CDR2 YSYEKL. CDR3 size: 16 residues. Trimming took 3 bases from V and 2 from J, leaving 16 bases between them. This CDR3 reads CASSQIGAMRQETQYF. For the CDR3, the DNA is TGCGCCAGCAGCCAGATAGGGGCTATGAGACAAGAGACCCAGTACTTC.

The chain uses TRBV20-1 and TRBJ1-2, with D unresolved. Per germline, CDR1 DFQATT and CDR2 SNEGSKA (reference sequence). The length of the CDR3 is 11 residues. Trimming took 6 bases from V and 5 from J, leaving 10 bases between them. CDR3 loop: CSAHRGYGYTF. CDR3 bases: TGCAGTGCGCACCGGGGATATGGCTACACCTTC.

This chain joins TRBV11-3 and TRBJ1-4; 7 bases match TRBD1. Germline V gene data show CDR1 as SGHNT and CDR2 as YENEEA. This CDR3 contains 19 residues. V was clipped by 2 bases and J by 4 bases; unmatched bases: 16. CDR3 DNA: TGTGCCAGCAGCTTACTGCACCGGGACAGCACGAACCTTAATGAAAAACTGTTTTTT. This encodes CASSLLHRDSTNLNEKLFF.

This clone was seen a handful of times. The genes are TRBV5-1 and TRBJ2-3; 7 bases match TRBD2. Germline loops: CDR1 SGHRS, CDR2 YFSETQ. J lost 1 base, V lost 9 bases, and 8 bases had no gene match. This CDR3 has 14 amino acids. In DNA form, the CDR3 reads TGCGCCACCCGGCCTACTAGCGGCACAGATACGCAGTATTTT. Amino acid sequence: CATRPTSGTDTQYF.

This clone was recorded only once. The gene calls are TRBV11-2 and TRBJ1-4, with no clear D. The CDR3 extends over 17 amino acids. The germline V and J ends were trimmed by 0 bases and 8 bases, with 19 bases remaining between them. Germline CDR1 and CDR2: SGHAT and FQNNGV. The CDR3: CASSLDRDYPPREKLFF. The CDR3 bases are TGTGCCAGCAGCTTAGACAGAGACTACCCCCCAAGGGAAAAACTGTTTTTT.

V gene TRBV5-1 combines with J gene TRBJ1-1, with D unclear. The V and J ends lost 0 bases and 3 bases respectively, with 12 bases between them. CDR3 length equals 15 residues. Germline V CDR1 and CDR2: SGHRS, YFSETQ. For the CDR3, the DNA is TGCGCCAGCAGCTTGGCCGAGGGATGGGACACTGAAGCTTTCTTT. Its protein product is CASSLAEGWDTEAFF.

The J gene is TRBJ1-5, the V gene TRBV4-1; the D is unclear. The CDR3 extends over 15 amino acids. Germline CDR1 and CDR2: MGHRA and YSYEKL. V shed 0 bases and J shed 0 bases, with 6 bases lying between them. CDR3 loop: CASSQDPRSNQPQHF. The CDR3 nucleotides are TGCGCCAGCAGCCAAGATCCGCGTAGCAATCAGCCCCAGCATTTT.

The chain combines TRBV4-3 with TRBJ1-2; TRBD1 might be the D (6 bases). The V gene's germline CDR1 is LGHNA and CDR2 YSLEER. The length of the CDR3 is 17 residues. Trimming took 0 bases from V and 0 from J, leaving 14 bases between them. This CDR3 reads CASSQDRGGYSNYGYTF. The CDR3 DNA reads TGCGCCAGCAGCCAAGACAGGGGCGGCTATTCTAACTATGGCTACACCTTC.

The chain recombines TRBV27 with TRBJ1-1; maybe TRBD1 (5 bases). The CDR3 sequence is 15 residues long. V was cut by 0 bases and J by 1 base, with 9 bases left in between. Germline CDR1 MNHEY, CDR2 SMNVEV (reference sequence). The CDR3 bases are TGTGCCAGCAGTTTATCGGGGGGTCAGAACACTGAAGCTTTCTTT. This translates into CASSLSGGQNTEAFF.

V usage is TRBV18 and J usage is TRBJ1-6; 8 bases line up with TRBD1. Trimming took 3 bases from V and 10 from J; bases not matched to a gene: 5. Germline CDR1 and CDR2: KGHSH and LQKENI. The CDR3 runs 14 residues. Here the CDR3 reads CASSPTGGGSPLHF. Here the CDR3 DNA reads TGTGCCAGCTCACCTACAGGGGGGGGGTCACCCCTCCACTTT.

The rearrangement joins TRBV9 to TRBJ2-6; D ambiguous. The CDR3 loop spans 13 amino acids. Deletions cut 6 bases from V and 0 bases from J, with 4 bases between. From germline, CDR1 is SGDLS and CDR2 YYNGEE. The CDR3 region has the DNA TGTGCCAGCACCAACTCTGGGGCCAACGTCCTGACTTTC. Translated, it gives CASTNSGANVLTF.

V is TRBV6-5 and J is TRBJ1-6, with TRBD1 identical over 7 bases. The CDR3 is made up of 13 amino acids. Germline trimming cut 6 bases from V and 8 bases from J; bases unmatched to any gene: 4. Germline V CDR1 and CDR2: MNHEY, SVGAGI. The CDR3 region is CASRQGRDSPLHF. Written as DNA, the CDR3 is TGTGCCAGCAGACAGGGGCGCGATTCACCCCTCCACTTT.

The J gene is TRBJ1-6, the V gene TRBV2; 8 bases align to TRBD1. The CDR3 runs to 16 residues. Germline CDR1 SNHLY, CDR2 FYNNEI. Trimming at V came to 10 bases and at J to 4 bases, leaving 12 bases not matched to a gene. The CDR3 reads CATLDQGATYNSPLHF. CDR3 sequence (DNA): TGTGCCACACTGGATCAGGGGGCGACGTATAATTCACCCCTCCACTTT.

The genes are TRBV5-5 and TRBJ1-1, with TRBD1 identical over 8 bases. V was pared by 2 bases and J by 3 bases, with 12 bases of the junction left unmatched. This CDR3 contains 17 residues. In germline, CDR1 is SGHKS, CDR2 YYEKEE (reference sequence). This CDR3 is CASSLLSRGQVDTEAFF. The CDR3 region has the DNA TGTGCCAGCAGCTTACTTTCCCGGGGACAGGTGGACACTGAAGCTTTCTTT.

This chain links TRBV4-1 with TRBJ2-3, with 8 bases that match TRBD1. CDR1 and CDR2 from the germline V gene are MGHRA and YSYEKL. Unmatched junction bases numbered 16, after V lost 8 bases and J lost 3 bases. The CDR3 runs to 17 residues. The CDR3 reads CASSDTGAGGTTDTQYF. In DNA form, the CDR3 reads TGCGCCAGCTCGGACACGGGGGCAGGGGGCACAACAGATACGCAGTATTTT.

In its sample, this clone was seen once. The rearrangement uses TRBV4-2 and TRBJ2-1, with unresolved D. The CDR3 loop spans 16 amino acids. V gave up 0 bases and J gave up 6 bases, with 15 bases separating them. In germline, CDR1 is LGHNA, CDR2 YNFKEQ. Written as DNA, the CDR3 is TGTGCCAGCAGCCAAGATTCCTCCCGAGGCCTCAATGAGCAGTTCTTC. This translates into CASSQDSSRGLNEQFF.